Included here is one TCR beta chain sequence, with context. The germline gives CDR1 SGHVS, CDR2 FNYEAQ. This CDR3 contains 16 residues. V trimming: 5 bases; J trimming: 4 bases; junction bases outside the gene matches: 4. The data are from a study of T cell changes during pregnancy in multiple sclerosis. Assay used: immunoSEQ multiplex PCR; TCRdb lists only in-frame clones, some missing. The repertoire holds approximately 94,000 clones, with 92% as singletons. The rearrangement links TRBV7-6 to TRBJ2-1; 14 bases are a match to TRBD2. The TCR sequence derives from a female donor with multiple sclerosis, enrolled in a pregnancy study. The material was peripheral blood, obtained after pregnancy. The CDR3 nucleotides are TGTGCCAGCAGCCTCAGACTAGCGGGGGGGTACAATGAGCAGTTCTTC. Its protein is CASSLRLAGGYNEQFF.